The 29 T cell receptor beta chains reported below all come from one sample, sequenced in a study of T cell responses to AZD1222 COVID-19 vaccine (dated by TCRdb to about 2021). This specimen's time point label, interpreted: baseline before first vaccination. The library was generated by the immunoSEQ multiplex PCR assay. TCRdb re-hosts the immuneACCESS table, in-frame sequences only. Its copies lack some clones; in the studies checked, an unresolved V gene accounts for under half of them, and the cause for the rest is not known. The sample contains over 150,000 clones, about nine tenths of them found a single time. The ten biggest clones cover around 2.6% of the sample. The specimen was peripheral blood, collected on day 0 of AZD1222 vaccination. These TCRs come from an adult in good health.

The J gene is TRBJ2-5, the V gene TRBV11-2; the match to TRBD2 covers 12 bases. Germline CDR1 and CDR2: SGHAT and FQNNGV. Trimming removed 0 bases from V and 4 bases from J; junction bases left unmatched: 15. The CDR3 contains 20 residues. CDR3 nucleotide sequence: TGTGCCAGCAGCTTAGATCTTGCGTCTAGCGGGAGGGCCGCGGGAGAGACCCAGTACTTC. Translation gives CASSLDLASSGRAAGETQYF.

Only one count was recorded for this clone. The J gene is TRBJ1-4, the V gene TRBV6-5; D is perhaps TRBD1 (5 bases). Germline V CDR1 and CDR2: MNHEY, SVGAGI. With 6 bases removed from V and 5 bases from J, the gap between germline ends came to 13 bases. The CDR3 runs 14 residues. CDR3 loop: CASRGGAYNEKLFF. The CDR3 nucleotides are TGTGCCAGCAGAGGAGGGGCCTACAATGAAAAACTGTTTTTT.

The V and J genes are TRBV5-1 and TRBJ2-5; D is perhaps TRBD1 (5 bases). V lost 4 bases and J 1 base, leaving 11 bases between the germline ends. There are 14 residues in the CDR3. Germline V gene sequence: CDR1 SGHRS, CDR2 YFSETQ. CDR3 nucleotides: TGCGCCAGCAGCATAGGACAAGTCCAAGAGACCCAGTACTTC. Translation gives CASSIGQVQETQYF.

The chain is built from TRBV6-2 or TRBV6-3 and TRBJ2-7, with 11 bases identical to TRBD2. The V segment lost 6 bases and the J segment 5 bases; nucleotides outside the gene matches: 9. Germline CDR1 MNHEY, CDR2 SVGEGT. The CDR3 sequence is 15 residues long. The CDR3 spells CASSPRTSGFNEQYF. The CDR3 nucleotides read TGTGCCAGCAGCCCCCGGACTAGCGGGTTCAACGAGCAGTACTTC.

The chain uses TRBV5-4 and TRBJ1-2, with D possibly being TRBD1 (6 bases). CDR1 SGHNT and CDR2 YYREEE come from the germline V gene (reference sequence). V was clipped by 2 bases and J by 3 bases, with 17 bases between them. This CDR3 region has 16 residues. CDR3 residues: CASSFGGPGGDYGYTF. The CDR3 DNA reads TGTGCCAGCAGCTTTGGGGGGCCTGGGGGAGACTATGGCTACACCTTC.

This clone was recorded only once. The rearrangement joins TRBV24-1 to TRBJ2-1; 10 bases fit TRBD1. The V gene end was trimmed by 4 bases and the J gene end by 5 bases; junction bases not matched to a gene: 7. CDR3 length equals 16 residues. CDR1 is KGHDR and CDR2 is SFDVKD in the germline V gene. CDR3 nucleotides: TGTGCCACCAGTGAGACCGGGACAGGGGTAGACAATGAGCAGTTCTTC. As protein: CATSETGTGVDNEQFF.

V usage is TRBV2 and J usage is TRBJ2-1, with 12 bases lining up with TRBD1. This CDR3 has 14 residues. V lost 10 bases and J lost 7; bases outside the gene matches: 8. Germline V CDR1 and CDR2: SNHLY, FYNNEI. The CDR3 coding sequence is TGTGCCAATTCCGGGACAGGGGGCTTTAATGAGCAGTTCTTC. It yields the protein CANSGTGGFNEQFF.

The rearrangement links TRBV5-4 to TRBJ2-1; maybe TRBD2 (6 bases). V lost 2 bases and J lost 7, with 16 bases in between. The length of the CDR3 is 15 residues. Germline CDR1 reads SGHNT; CDR2 reads YYREEE (reference sequence). The CDR3 bases are TGTGCCAGCAGCTTCGGGGGAGTTGTGGATAATGAGCAGTTCTTC. It translates to CASSFGGVVDNEQFF.

The chain links TRBV28 to TRBJ1-5; 7 bases align to TRBD1. The V gene's germline CDR1 is MDHEN and CDR2 SYDVKM. The V and J ends lost 8 bases and 2 bases, in that order; junction bases with no gene match: 9. The CDR3 totals 15 residues. The chain's CDR3 is CASCPGGFGNQPQHF. CDR3 DNA: TGTGCCAGCTGCCCAGGGGGTTTCGGCAATCAGCCCCAGCATTTT.

The J gene is TRBJ1-5, the V gene TRBV7-8; D may be TRBD1 (5 bases). V shed 4 bases and J shed 4 bases, with 8 bases lying between them. CDR1 is SGHVS and CDR2 is FQNEAQ in the germline V gene. The CDR3 spans 13 residues. The CDR3, as DNA: TGTGCCAGCAGCTCGGGGCCTAATCAGCCCCAGCATTTT. As protein: CASSSGPNQPQHF.

The rearrangement joins TRBV5-6 to TRBJ2-5; 10 nucleotides match TRBD2. Unmatched junction bases numbered 10, after V lost 3 bases and J lost 5 bases. This CDR3 contains 16 residues. In germline, CDR1 is SGHDT, CDR2 YYEEEE. DNA of the CDR3: TGTGCCAGCAGCTACCTAGCGGGAGCTCCGGCGGAGACCCAGTACTTC. The encoded protein is CASSYLAGAPAETQYF. Based on the CDR3 plus reference TRBV5-6 and TRBJ2-5, the full variable domain is DAGVTQSPTHLIKTRGQQVTLRCSPKSGHDTVSWYQQALGQGPQFIFQYYEEEERQRGNFPDRFSGHQFPNYSSELNVNALLLGDSALYLCASSYLAGAPAETQYFGPGTRLLVL.

This rearrangement joins TRBV5-1 to TRBJ2-7, with a tentative D call TRBD2 (5 bases). The V gene lost 9 bases and the J gene lost 0 bases, with 13 bases spanning the gap. Germline V lookup: CDR1 SGHRS, CDR2 YFSETQ. This CDR3 has 13 residues. The CDR3 DNA sequence: TGCGCCAACCGGCCGGGATTCTCCTACGAGCAGTACTTC. Translating gives CANRPGFSYEQYF.

This clone has a handful of counts. The chain combines TRBV5-5 with TRBJ2-7; the match to TRBD2 covers 8 bases. This CDR3 is built from 13 residues. Germline-derived CDR1 and CDR2 are SGHKS and YYEKEE (reference sequence). The V gene end was trimmed by 0 bases and the J gene end by 9 bases; junction bases not matched to a gene: 5. The CDR3 reads CASSLAGRERQYF. In DNA form, the CDR3 reads TGTGCCAGCAGCTTGGCCGGGAGGGAAAGGCAGTACTTC. Supplemented by reference TRBV5-5 and TRBJ2-7, the full variable domain reads DAGVTQSPTHLIKTRGQQVTLRCSPISGHKSVSWYQQVLGQGPQFIFQYYEKEERGRGNFPDRFSARQFPNYSSELNVNALLLGDSALYLCASSLAGRERQYFGPGTRLTVT.

The chain links TRBV3-1 (or the pseudogene TRBV3-2) to TRBJ2-3, with 10 positions matching TRBD2. Losses at the gene ends were 2 bases for V and 4 bases for J; bases not matched to a gene: 9. There are 17 residues in the CDR3. In germline, CDR1 is LGHDT, CDR2 YNNKEL (reference sequence). CDR3 sequence: CASSQSSLAGVPDTQYF. CDR3 nucleotides: TGTGCCAGCAGCCAATCCTCCCTAGCGGGAGTTCCAGATACGCAGTATTTT.

This sequence joins TRBV7-8 and TRBJ1-5, with D maybe TRBD1 (5 bases). Germline V gene sequence: CDR1 SGHVS, CDR2 FQNEAQ. This CDR3 region has 15 residues. Deletions cut 5 bases from V and 2 bases from J, with 13 bases between. CDR3 in amino acids: CASSPQGTGNQPQHF. CDR3 in DNA: TGTGCCAGCAGCCCCCAAGGGACTGGCAATCAGCCCCAGCATTTT.

In this sample, this clone turned up once. This chain joins TRBV12-5 and TRBJ1-1; the D gene is possibly TRBD1 (5 bases). Germline CDR1 is LGHNT and CDR2 is FRNRAP. The CDR3 covers 14 residues. The germline V and J ends were trimmed by 8 bases and 0 bases, with 13 bases remaining between them. This CDR3 reads CASIRDLMNTEAFF. The CDR3 nucleotides are TGTGCTAGTATCAGGGACCTCATGAACACTGAAGCTTTCTTT. The whole variable domain, remainder taken from reference TRBV12-5 and TRBJ1-1, is DARVTQTPRHKVTEMGQEVTMRCQPILGHNTVFWYRQTMMQGLELLAYFRNRAPLDDSGMPKDRFSAEMPDATLATLKIQPSEPRDSAVYFCASIRDLMNTEAFFGQGTRLTVV.

The chain employs TRBV6-6 and TRBJ2-1, with TRBD1 matching over 9 bases. Germline assignment: CDR1 MNHNY and CDR2 SVGAGI (reference sequence). The CDR3 length is 16 residues. The trim removed 0 bases at V and 4 bases at J, leaving 4 bases unmatched. The CDR3 DNA is TGTGCCAGCAGTTACTCGGACAGGGGAGGGTACAATGAGCAGTTCTTC. Its protein product is CASSYSDRGGYNEQFF.

The chain is built from TRBV7-9 and TRBJ2-7; D is perhaps TRBD1 or TRBD2 (6 bases each). This CDR3 has 14 residues. Trimming removed 3 bases at V and 5 bases at J, with 14 bases between. CDR1 and CDR2 from the germline V gene are SEHNR and FQNEAQ (reference sequence). DNA for the CDR3: TGTGCCAGCAGCTTTTCGGGGGCGACAGACGAGCAGTACTTC. It translates to CASSFSGATDEQYF. The variable domain in full, with the rest retrieved from reference TRBV7-9 and TRBJ2-7, is DTGVSQNPRHKITKRGQNVTFRCDPISEHNRLYWYRQTLGQGPEFLTYFQNEAQLEKSRLLSDRFSAERPKGSFSTLEIQRTEQGDSAMYLCASSFSGATDEQYFGPGTRLTVT.

The J gene is TRBJ1-1, the V gene TRBV5-5; D may be TRBD1 (6 bases). CDR1 is SGHKS and CDR2 is YYEKEE in the germline V gene (reference sequence). The CDR3 has 17 residues. The V gene lost 2 bases and the J gene lost 1 base, with 18 bases spanning the gap. The CDR3 is CASSFQRTALQNTEAFF. The CDR3 nucleotides read TGTGCCAGCAGCTTCCAGCGGACAGCCTTGCAGAACACTGAAGCTTTCTTT.

The chain couples TRBV5-4 to TRBJ2-5, with D possibly matching TRBD2 (6 bases). Between the trimmed V and J ends, which lost 1 base and 0 bases, there was a span of 7 bases. The CDR3 extends over 14 amino acids. Germline lookup yields CDR1 SGHNT and CDR2 YYREEE (reference sequence). The CDR3 nucleotides read TGTGCCAGCAGCTTGTGGGACTACCAAGAGACCCAGTACTTC. It yields the protein CASSLWDYQETQYF.

This chain connects TRBV19 to TRBJ2-2; D perhaps matches TRBD2 (6 bases). Trimming left V 6 bases short and J 4 bases short, with 15 bases between. Germline lookup yields CDR1 LNHDA and CDR2 SQIVND (reference sequence). There are 15 residues in the CDR3. This CDR3 reads CASRHHGSGTGELFF. The CDR3 DNA is TGTGCCAGTAGACACCACGGGAGTGGCACCGGGGAGCTGTTTTTT.

The chain combines TRBV30 with TRBJ1-5; TRBD1 matches at 8 bases. The CDR3 sequence is 14 residues long. Germline CDR1 is GTSNPN and CDR2 is SVGIG (reference sequence). Unmatched junction bases numbered 4, after V lost 2 bases and J lost 4 bases. CDR3 region: CAWSSGGVNQPQHF. CDR3 in DNA: TGTGCCTGGAGTTCAGGGGGCGTTAATCAGCCCCAGCATTTT.

This chain uses TRBV12-5 with TRBJ1-6, with D maybe TRBD1 (5 bases). The CDR3 length is 16 residues. The ends were cut back, 9 bases at V and 0 bases at J, with 15 bases in the middle. Germline-derived CDR1 and CDR2 are LGHNT and FRNRAP. CDR3 loop: CASADRPSSYNSPLHF. In DNA, the CDR3 is TGTGCTAGCGCTGACAGACCCAGCTCCTATAATTCACCCCTCCACTTT. Filled out from reference TRBV12-5 and TRBJ1-6, the complete variable domain reads DARVTQTPRHKVTEMGQEVTMRCQPILGHNTVFWYRQTMMQGLELLAYFRNRAPLDDSGMPKDRFSAEMPDATLATLKIQPSEPRDSAVYFCASADRPSSYNSPLHFGNGTRLTVT.

The chain carries TRBV7-2 and TRBJ2-1, with 7 nucleotides matching TRBD2. Losses at the gene ends were 1 base for V and 6 bases for J; bases not matched to a gene: 12. The CDR3 consists of 17 residues. Germline V gives CDR1 SGHTA, CDR2 FQGNSA. This chain's CDR3 is CASSLEAGRFRVNEQFF. CDR3 nucleotide sequence: TGTGCCAGCAGCTTAGAAGCGGGGAGATTTAGAGTCAATGAGCAGTTCTTC.

The CDR3 loop is CASSPWERPGETQYF. Here the CDR3 DNA reads TGTGCCAGCAGCCCTTGGGAGAGGCCGGGGGAGACCCAGTACTTC. This chain connects TRBV11-1 to TRBJ2-5, with TRBD2 as a possible D gene (5 bases). The CDR3 has 15 amino acids. Germline CDR1 reads SGHAT; CDR2 reads FQDESV (reference sequence). Deletions cut 5 bases from V and 5 bases from J, with 18 bases between.

This clone appeared once. This chain joins TRBV5-1 and TRBJ2-7; D perhaps matches TRBD2 (7 bases). CDR1 and CDR2 from the germline V gene are SGHRS and YFSETQ. This CDR3 contains 13 residues. V was clipped by 3 bases and J by 6 bases, with 13 bases between them. CDR3 residues: CASSWGGWGEQYF. CDR3 in DNA: TGCGCCAGCAGCTGGGGGGGCTGGGGCGAGCAGTACTTC.

V gene TRBV2 combines with J gene TRBJ2-3; D is undetermined. The V gene's germline CDR1 is SNHLY and CDR2 FYNNEI. V was pared by 3 bases and J by 0 bases, with 4 bases between. CDR3 length: 13 residues. CDR3 loop: CASSDWSTDTQYF. Written as DNA, the CDR3 is TGTGCCAGCAGTGATTGGAGCACAGATACGCAGTATTTT.

The rearrangement links TRBV15 to TRBJ1-5, with TRBD1 matching 7 bases. The trim removed 3 bases at V and 4 bases at J, leaving 9 bases unmatched. This CDR3 region has 16 residues. CDR1 LNHNV and CDR2 YYDKDF come from the germline V gene (reference sequence). As DNA, the CDR3 is TGTGCCACCAGCAGCTTGACAGGGACCGGGAATCAGCCCCAGCATTTT. Protein sequence: CATSSLTGTGNQPQHF.

V is TRBV5-4 and J is TRBJ2-5; no clear D. This CDR3 has 14 amino acids. V was pared by 4 bases and J by 2 bases, with 12 bases between. Germline CDR1 reads SGHNT; CDR2 reads YYREEE (reference sequence). DNA for the CDR3: TGTGCCAGCAGCCGAGGACGGTCGCAAGAGACCCAGTACTTC. Encoded protein: CASSRGRSQETQYF.